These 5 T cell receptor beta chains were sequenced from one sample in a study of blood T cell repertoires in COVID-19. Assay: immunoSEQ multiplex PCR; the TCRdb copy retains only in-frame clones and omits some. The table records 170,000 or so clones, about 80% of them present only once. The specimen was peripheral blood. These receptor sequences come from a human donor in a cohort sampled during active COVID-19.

Written as DNA, the CDR3 is TGTGCCACCCTAGCGGGGGCCCTCAATGAGCAGTTCTTC. It specifies CATLAGALNEQFF. This chain joins TRBV10-3 and TRBJ2-1; TRBD2 agrees at 10 bases. The CDR3 length is 13 residues. Germline-derived CDR1 and CDR2 are ENHRY and SYGVKD. V gave up 10 bases and J gave up 6 bases; unmatched junction bases: 6.

The CDR3 spells CASSQVYKRGYQDTQYF. In DNA, the CDR3 is TGCGCCAGCAGCCAAGTTTATAAGCGGGGGTACCAGGATACGCAGTATTTT. The V gene is TRBV4-1, the J gene TRBJ2-3; TRBD2 aligns across 8 bases. CDR1 is MGHRA and CDR2 is YSYEKL in the germline V gene. V trimming: 1 base; J trimming: 6 bases; junction bases outside the gene matches: 12. This CDR3 is 17 amino acids long.

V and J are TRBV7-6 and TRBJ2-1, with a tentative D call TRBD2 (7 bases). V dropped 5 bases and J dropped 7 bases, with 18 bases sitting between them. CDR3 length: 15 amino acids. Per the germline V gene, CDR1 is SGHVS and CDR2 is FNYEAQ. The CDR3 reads CASSLTPGGRNEQFF. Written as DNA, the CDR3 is TGTGCCAGCAGCCTGACGCCGGGGGGCAGAAATGAGCAGTTCTTC.

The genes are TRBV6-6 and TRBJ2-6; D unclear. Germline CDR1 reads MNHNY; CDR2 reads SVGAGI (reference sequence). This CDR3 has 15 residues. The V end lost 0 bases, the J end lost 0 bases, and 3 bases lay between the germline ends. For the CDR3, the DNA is TGTGCCAGCAGTTACTCGAGCTCTGGGGCCAACGTCCTGACTTTC. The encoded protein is CASSYSSSGANVLTF.

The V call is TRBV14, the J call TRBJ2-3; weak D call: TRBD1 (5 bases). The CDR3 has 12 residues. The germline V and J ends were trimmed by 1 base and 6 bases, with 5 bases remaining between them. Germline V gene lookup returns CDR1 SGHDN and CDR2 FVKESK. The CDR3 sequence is CASSQAGDTQYF. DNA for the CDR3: TGTGCCAGCAGCCAAGCAGGGGATACGCAGTATTTT.